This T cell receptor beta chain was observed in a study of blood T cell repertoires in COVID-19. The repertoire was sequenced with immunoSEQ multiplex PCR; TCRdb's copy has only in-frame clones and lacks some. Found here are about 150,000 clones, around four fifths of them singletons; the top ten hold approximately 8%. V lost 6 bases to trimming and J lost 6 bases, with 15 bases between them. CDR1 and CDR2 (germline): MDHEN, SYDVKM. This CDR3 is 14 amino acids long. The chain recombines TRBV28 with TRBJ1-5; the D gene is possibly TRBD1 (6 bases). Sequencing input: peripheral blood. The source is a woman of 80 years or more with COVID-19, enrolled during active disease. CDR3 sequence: CASSPGHQTQPQHF. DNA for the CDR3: TGTGCCAGCAGCCCGGGACACCAAACTCAGCCCCAGCATTTT.